The rows below give T cell receptor beta chains drawn from one sample of a study of T-cell reconstitution after alpha-beta-depleted transplantation in children. TCRdb redid the calling of the PCR reads with MiXCR, one entry per CDR3 protein. The sample has 250,000 or so distinct CDR3 sequences; under 9.5% are singletons. The sequences come from PBMCs, mostly from graft donor cells, collected 180 days after TCRalphabeta/CD19-depleted stem cell transplant. The receptors stem from a male patient aged 10 to 17 who had a stem cell transplant for acute lymphoblastic leukemia, so the T cells may come from the graft donor. Both conserved end residues are part of each CDR3. The D gene is left open where the match is weak. Rows give clone size only sometimes, using once, few, many, or a class for an expanded clone.

v_gene	j_gene	d_gene	abundance	CDR3nt	CDR3aa
TRBV30	TRBJ1-5	-	many	TGTGCCTGGTTAGGGCCCCAGCATTTT	CAWLGPQHF
TRBV29-1	TRBJ2-3	-	many	TGCAGCGCTCCCCAGACTAGTACAGATACGCAGTATTTT	CSAPQTSTDTQYF
TRBV12-3/TRBV12-4	TRBJ2-3	-	many	TGTGCCAGCATCTTTAGGCCCCGTCTCGTTCCCCCGCGGGGCACAGATACGCAGTATTTT	CASIFRPRLVPPRGTDTQYF
TRBV29-1	TRBJ2-1	TRBD2	many	TGCAGCGTTGGAAGCGGGAGAGGAAATGAGCAGTTCTTC	CSVGSGRGNEQFF
TRBV3-1	TRBJ2-5	TRBD1	many	TGTGCCAGCAGCCAACCCCACGGCGACAGGGAACGGGAGACCCAGTACTTC	CASSQPHGDRERETQYF
TRBV5-5	TRBJ1-1	-	many	TGTGCCAGCAGCGAACACGGAAGACTTGAAGCTTTCTTT	CASSEHGRLEAFF
TRBV28	TRBJ1-4	-	many	TGTGCCAGCAGTTTACCCGGGGGGACTAATGAAAAACTGTTTTTT	CASSLPGGTNEKLFF
TRBV5-6	TRBJ2-3	-	many	TGTGCCAGCAGCTTGGTGGGGGTGTCAGATACGCAGTATTTT	CASSLVGVSDTQYF
TRBV23-1	TRBJ2-7	TRBD1	-	TGCGCCAGCCAAGATTTTGGGACAGCTTCCTACGAGCAGTACTTC	CASQDFGTASYEQYF
TRBV11-2	TRBJ2-7	TRBD2	many	TGTGCCAGCAGCCGCATGGGACTAGCGGGAGGGCCGTCCTACGAGCAGTACTTC	CASSRMGLAGGPSYEQYF
TRBV4-3	TRBJ2-1	TRBD2	many	TGCGCCAGCAGCCAAGCGTCGGGACTAGGCTACAATGAGCAGTTCTTC	CASSQASGLGYNEQFF
TRBV20-1	TRBJ1-6	-	many	TGCAGTGCTGAACAGGGCAACAATTCACCCCTCCACTTT	CSAEQGNNSPLHF
TRBV6-1	TRBJ2-3	TRBD2	many	TGTGCCAGCAGTAGCCTAGCGGGGGGGATGGATACGCAGTATTTT	CASSSLAGGMDTQYF
TRBV5-1	TRBJ2-1	TRBD2	many	TGCGCCAGCAGCTTGATAGCGGGAGGCAATGAGCAGTTCTTC	CASSLIAGGNEQFF
TRBV18	TRBJ1-1	TRBD1	many	TGTGCCAGCTCACCTCGGACAGGGATGAACACTGAAGCTTTCTTT	CASSPRTGMNTEAFF
TRBV12-3/TRBV12-4	TRBJ2-5	-	many	TGTGCCACGGGTGCCTCGGGAGAGACCCAGTACTTC	CATGASGETQYF
TRBV29-1	TRBJ2-7	-	many	TGCAGCGTTGCCCGAGTAGTAGGGTTCTACGAGCAGTACTTC	CSVARVVGFYEQYF
TRBV29-1	TRBJ2-3	-	many	TGCAGCGTTACTCCGGGACACCTTACTAGCACAGATACGCAGTATTTT	CSVTPGHLTSTDTQYF
TRBV5-1	TRBJ1-2	-	many	TGCGCCAGCAGCTTGTCAAATGGAGGGGATGGCTACACCTTC	CASSLSNGGDGYTF
TRBV2	TRBJ1-2	-	-	TGTGCCAGCAGTCCCTCCCAGGCCTTGGGGTATGGCTACACCTTC	CASSPSQALGYGYTF
TRBV29-1	TRBJ2-1	-	many	TGCAGCGTTGAAAGGGCCAATGAGCAGTTCTTC	CSVERANEQFF
TRBV6-5	TRBJ1-4	-	many	TGTGCCAGCAGCCCCTCGAGGGAGTCTAATGAAAAACTGTTTTTT	CASSPSRESNEKLFF
TRBV5-8	TRBJ2-7	-	many	TGTGCCAGCAGCCCTGAGGGACTGGCCTACGAGCAGTACTTC	CASSPEGLAYEQYF
TRBV28	TRBJ1-2	-	many	TGTGCCAGCAGTCCCGACAACGTTAATGGCTACACCTTC	CASSPDNVNGYTF
TRBV27	TRBJ1-5	TRBD1	many	TGTGCCAGCAAGCCGGGACAGGGATCTCGTCAGCCCCAGCATTTT	CASKPGQGSRQPQHF
TRBV4-1	TRBJ2-2	-	many	TGCGCCAGCAGCCAAACCCCCAGGAGCGGTCCGAACACCGGGGAGCTGTTTTTT	CASSQTPRSGPNTGELFF
TRBV7-2	TRBJ2-5	-	many	TGTGCCAGCAGCAAGGGTGGGGTAATTGGGCAAGAGACCCAGTACTTC	CASSKGGVIGQETQYF
TRBV20-1	TRBJ1-2	-	many	TGCAGTGCTAGAACCAGGACTTATGGCTACACCTTC	CSARTRTYGYTF
TRBV12-3/TRBV12-4	TRBJ1-5	TRBD1	-	TGTGCCAGCAGTCCGGACAGGGTCAGCAATCAGCCCCAGCATTTT	CASSPDRVSNQPQHF
TRBV5-1	TRBJ1-6	-	many	TGCGCCAGCAGCTTGGGACAGGTGTTTTCGTCACCCCTCCACTTT	CASSLGQVFSSPLHF
TRBV6-5	TRBJ1-4	-	many	TGTGCCAGCAGATCTCGAGGGAGGGCTAATGAAAAACTGTTTTTT	CASRSRGRANEKLFF
TRBV7-2	TRBJ2-4	-	few	TGTGCCAGCAGCTTAGAGGCTAGCGTAGTTCAGTACTTC	CASSLEASVVQYF